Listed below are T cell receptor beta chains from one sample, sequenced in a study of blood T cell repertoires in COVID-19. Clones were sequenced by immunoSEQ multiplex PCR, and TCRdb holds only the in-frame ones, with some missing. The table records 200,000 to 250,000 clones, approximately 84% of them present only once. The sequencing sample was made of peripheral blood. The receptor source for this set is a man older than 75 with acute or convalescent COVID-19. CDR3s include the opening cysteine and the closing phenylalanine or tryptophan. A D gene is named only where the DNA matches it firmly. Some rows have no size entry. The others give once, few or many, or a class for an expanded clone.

CDR3aa: CASSQIPGQGPYEQYF; CDR3nt: TGCGCCAGCAGCCAAATTCCGGGACAGGGGCCTTACGAGCAGTACTTC; abundance: .; v_gene: TRBV4-1; d_gene: TRBD1; j_gene: TRBJ2-7
CDR3aa: CASSLDRANEQFF; CDR3nt: TGCGCCAGCAGCTTGGACAGAGCAAATGAGCAGTTCTTC; abundance: .; v_gene: TRBV5-1; d_gene: .; j_gene: TRBJ2-1
CDR3aa: CASRPGLESSYNEQFF; CDR3nt: TGCGCCAGCAGGCCAGGACTGGAAAGCTCCTACAATGAGCAGTTCTTC; abundance: .; v_gene: TRBV5-1; d_gene: .; j_gene: TRBJ2-1
CDR3aa: CASKKDPLQGMVGRNTEAFF; CDR3nt: TGTGCCAGTAAAAAGGATCCTTTGCAGGGGATGGTTGGTCGGAACACTGAAGCTTTCTTT; abundance: .; v_gene: TRBV19; d_gene: .; j_gene: TRBJ1-1
CDR3aa: CASSLVNVVLKEYNEQFF; CDR3nt: TGTGCCAGCAGCTTAGTGAATGTGGTCCTAAAAGAGTACAATGAGCAGTTCTTC; abundance: .; v_gene: TRBV11-2; d_gene: .; j_gene: TRBJ2-1
CDR3aa: CASSLPPGPYTF; CDR3nt: TGTGCCAGCAGTTTACCCCCAGGGCCCTACACCTTC; abundance: .; v_gene: TRBV12-3/TRBV12-4; d_gene: .; j_gene: TRBJ1-2
CDR3aa: CASSPGLADRNSYNEQFF; CDR3nt: TGCGCCAGCAGCCCGGGACTAGCGGATAGAAACTCCTACAATGAGCAGTTCTTC; abundance: .; v_gene: TRBV5-1; d_gene: TRBD2; j_gene: TRBJ2-1
CDR3aa: CASSPLPGGPQNEQFF; CDR3nt: TGTGCCAGCTCACCACTACCGGGAGGGCCTCAAAATGAGCAGTTCTTC; abundance: .; v_gene: TRBV18; d_gene: TRBD2; j_gene: TRBJ2-1
CDR3aa: CAISGSGTDLYEQYF; CDR3nt: TGTGCCATCAGTGGCTCCGGGACAGACCTCTACGAGCAGTACTTC; abundance: .; v_gene: TRBV10-3; d_gene: TRBD1; j_gene: TRBJ2-7
CDR3aa: CASSPPWGLAGVPEQFF; CDR3nt: TGTGCCAGCAGCCCCCCTTGGGGACTAGCGGGAGTCCCTGAGCAGTTCTTC; abundance: .; v_gene: TRBV13; d_gene: TRBD2; j_gene: TRBJ2-1
CDR3aa: CASSGWLAGGSTDTQYF; CDR3nt: TGTGCCAGCAGTGGGTGGCTAGCGGGAGGTAGCACAGATACGCAGTATTTT; abundance: .; v_gene: TRBV2; d_gene: TRBD2; j_gene: TRBJ2-3
CDR3aa: CASSQVGGLPTEAFF; CDR3nt: TGCGCCAGCAGCCAAGTTGGGGGACTACCCACTGAAGCTTTCTTT; abundance: .; v_gene: TRBV4-1; d_gene: .; j_gene: TRBJ1-1
CDR3aa: CASSLNASPLHF; CDR3nt: TGTGCCAGCAGTCTAAACGCCTCACCCCTCCACTTT; abundance: .; v_gene: TRBV27; d_gene: .; j_gene: TRBJ1-6
CDR3aa: CASREGLANEKLFF; CDR3nt: TGTGCCAGCAGGGAGGGGCTGGCTAATGAAAAACTGTTTTTT; abundance: .; v_gene: TRBV2; d_gene: .; j_gene: TRBJ1-4
CDR3aa: CASSPGGGGRSYNEQFF; CDR3nt: TGTGCCAGCAGCCCAGGAGGCGGGGGGCGCTCCTACAATGAGCAGTTCTTC; abundance: .; v_gene: TRBV7-2; d_gene: TRBD2; j_gene: TRBJ2-1
CDR3aa: CASSQEVGRGAERLFF; CDR3nt: TGCGCCAGCAGCCAAGAGGTGGGGCGGGGGGCGGAACGACTGTTTTTT; abundance: .; v_gene: TRBV4-1; d_gene: .; j_gene: TRBJ1-4
CDR3aa: CASKPGQQYGYTF; CDR3nt: TGTGCCAGCAAGCCGGGACAGCAATATGGCTACACCTTC; abundance: .; v_gene: TRBV2; d_gene: TRBD1; j_gene: TRBJ1-2
CDR3aa: CASSPDRDYEQFF; CDR3nt: TGTGCCAGCTCACCGGACAGGGACTATGAGCAGTTCTTC; abundance: .; v_gene: TRBV18; d_gene: TRBD1; j_gene: TRBJ2-1
CDR3aa: CASSLRGETQYF; CDR3nt: TGTGCCAGCAGTCTCAGAGGAGAGACCCAGTACTTC; abundance: .; v_gene: TRBV27; d_gene: .; j_gene: TRBJ2-5
CDR3aa: CASSWTSGAINEQFF; CDR3nt: TGTGCCAGCAGCTGGACTAGCGGAGCTATCAATGAGCAGTTCTTC; abundance: once; v_gene: TRBV7-2; d_gene: TRBD2; j_gene: TRBJ2-1
CDR3aa: CASSLDRAQPQHF; CDR3nt: TGTGCCAGCAGCTTAGACAGGGCTCAGCCCCAGCATTTT; abundance: few; v_gene: TRBV7-2; d_gene: .; j_gene: TRBJ1-5
CDR3aa: CSGIPGQGRETQYF; CDR3nt: TGCAGCGGAATCCCGGGACAGGGGCGGGAGACCCAGTACTTC; abundance: .; v_gene: TRBV29-1; d_gene: TRBD1; j_gene: TRBJ2-5
CDR3aa: CASSIFSPGRYRVGSGNTIYF; CDR3nt: TGTGCCAGTAGTATCTTTTCGCCAGGGCGGTACAGGGTCGGCTCTGGAAACACCATATATTTT; abundance: .; v_gene: TRBV19; d_gene: .; j_gene: TRBJ1-3
CDR3aa: CASRQVMTGRGYTF; CDR3nt: TGTGCCAGCAGACAGGTGATGACAGGACGGGGCTACACCTTC; abundance: .; v_gene: TRBV27; d_gene: .; j_gene: TRBJ1-2
CDR3aa: CASSPLPGGQETQYF; CDR3nt: TGTGCCAGCTCACCGCTTCCCGGCGGTCAAGAGACCCAGTACTTC; abundance: .; v_gene: TRBV18; d_gene: .; j_gene: TRBJ2-5
CDR3aa: CASSYEKQGSEQYF; CDR3nt: TGCGCCAGCAGCTACGAAAAACAGGGTTCCGAGCAGTACTTC; abundance: .; v_gene: TRBV10-2; d_gene: .; j_gene: TRBJ2-7
CDR3aa: CASSPRTDSYNSPLHF; CDR3nt: TGTGCCAGCAGCCCAAGGACAGACTCCTATAATTCACCCCTCCACTTT; abundance: .; v_gene: TRBV7-9; d_gene: .; j_gene: TRBJ1-6
CDR3aa: CASSPAAGGYNEQFF; CDR3nt: TGTGCCAGCAGCCCCGCGGCGGGAGGTTACAATGAGCAGTTCTTC; abundance: few; v_gene: TRBV27; d_gene: TRBD2; j_gene: TRBJ2-1
CDR3aa: CASSVLAGGPSDEQFF; CDR3nt: TGTGCCAGTAGTGTACTAGCGGGAGGGCCCTCGGATGAGCAGTTCTTC; abundance: .; v_gene: TRBV19; d_gene: TRBD2; j_gene: TRBJ2-1